The sequence of this T cell receptor beta chain was determined in a study of blood T cell repertoires in COVID-19. Study information: There were acute and convalescent COVID-19 samples, and they came from the United States, Italy and Spain.

The CDR3 consists of 13 residues. Trimming removed 0 bases at V and 7 bases at J, with 9 bases between. Germline assignment: CDR1 LNHNV and CDR2 YYDKDF (reference sequence). In the original workflow: By means of reference gene primer amplification, nucleated cell counts were estimated. Only in-frame clones appear in the TCRdb table, and some are missing; sequencing was by immunoSEQ multiplex PCR. V, J and clone size derive from that table, while D and trimming were established from the DNA sequence. Of more than 35,000 clones listed, about nine tenths are singletons. This clone was detected only once.

The chain is built from TRBV15 and TRBJ2-5, with a tentative D call TRBD1 (5 bases). Sequencing was done on a sample of peripheral blood. The clonotype was recovered from a woman aged 25 to 39 in a cohort sampled during active COVID-19. The CDR3 protein is CATSREQRGTQYF. CDR3 nucleotide sequence: TGTGCCACCAGCAGAGAGCAAAGGGGGACCCAGTACTTC.